This T cell receptor (beta chain) stems from a study of T-cell memory formation after mild COVID-19. Constant-segment primers were used for 5'RACE, and the resulting TCR alpha and TCR beta cDNA libraries carried sample barcodes and UMIs. TCRdb reprocessed the 5' RACE reads via MiXCR and lists one record per CDR3 protein. The data contain about 110,000 distinct CDR3 sequences, over 15% of them singletons. V shed 3 bases and J 3 bases; nucleotides not matched to a gene: 2. Germline lookup yields CDR1 LNHDA and CDR2 SQIVND (reference sequence). The CDR3 consists of 15 residues. The TCR sequence derives from an adult woman who had mild COVID-19 (a few samples of this study predate the infection). Cell type and time point are not known. The rearrangement joins TRBV19 to TRBJ2-3; TRBD2 matches at 11 bases. Input material: PBMCs or a T cell subset sorted from them (not recorded which). The CDR3 loop reads CASSIGTSGTDTQYF. DNA for the CDR3: TGTGCCAGTAGTATCGGGACTAGCGGTACAGATACGCAGTATTTT.